The following is a T cell receptor (beta chain) sequence with its context. The target of this receptor is not known. The sample holds no much larger clone one base away, and base qualities are not on file. Sequences MNHEY (CDR1) and SVGEGT (CDR2) are obtained from the germline V gene. Taken from cysteine to phenylalanine, the CDR3 has 12 residues. Of the read, only the CDR3 DNA is kept; its 36 bases are in frame from base 1. V gives up 2 bases and J gives up 5 bases, and the segment between their germline ends measures 7 bases. This specimen belongs to a study of T-cell memory formation after mild COVID-19 (dated by TCRdb to 2020 to 2023). Notes on the research overall: TCR sequence clusters from the two donors were largely donor specific. Two young, previously healthy adult volunteers made up the cohort, one male and one female. Longitudinal TCRalpha and TCRbeta repertoire sequencing tracked T-cell clones expanding and contracting after mild COVID-19 in two donors.

Overall study outcomes, separate from this receptor: Some responding clones were found in pre-infection memory, which suggests that pre-existing cross-reactive memory T cells took part in the SARS-CoV-2 response. From day 15 to 85, contracting clones showed balanced CD4/CD8 phenotypes, whereas a second wave of clones that expanded from day 15 to 37 leaned towards CD4+. Contracting CD4+ clones turned up mainly in the CM and EM memory subsets, whereas EMRA was where CD8+ clones were enriched. The second-wave clones that peaked on day 37 were not confirmed to be SARS-CoV-2 specific. Only a couple of mild cases were covered by the study, and larger cohorts that include severe cases with pre-infection samples were considered necessary.

These reads were obtained on an Illumina NovaSeq 6000. TCRalpha and TCRbeta cDNA libraries were built by 5'RACE with constant-segment primers, adding sample barcodes and unique molecular identifiers. RNA was extracted from every sample with Trizol reagent. The libraries were amplified in two PCR steps, and the second step added a second sample barcode and Illumina TruSeq adapters. Sequencing of libraries was performed on an Illumina NovaSeq with 2 x 150 bp paired-end reads. On the authors' methods: The reads were demultiplexed and collapsed into UMI-guided consensus sequences using migec v1.2.7. Using mixcr v2.1.11, UMI consensuses were aligned to TRA and TRB V and J templates and then assembled into clonotypes. A clonotype was counted as expanded or contracted only when both edgeR and NoisET called the clonotype significant, with the noise models trained on biological replicates. For edgeR calls, the thresholds were a false discovery rate-adjusted p below 0.01 and a log2 fold-change of 1. As an exploratory analysis of dynamics, max-normalized trajectories of the 1000 most abundant clonotypes were examined with PCA combined with hierarchical clustering. The CD4 or CD8 phenotype of responding clones was assigned using the separately sequenced CD4+ and CD8+ repertoires. The public reads were quality trimmed at Q25 with fastp and then assembled into clones with MiXCR by TCRdb, keeping productive beta chains. Rows with a matching CDR3 protein are joined into one entry that keeps the most common DNA and genes. The V and J calls and clone size are TCRdb's, not the authors'. Across this sample there are about 300,000 distinct CDR3 sequences, with roughly a fifth seen only once. The ten largest clones add up to under 25% of the sample.

Ficoll-Paque density gradient centrifugation was the method used to isolate PBMCs. This receptor was identified in a man younger than 35 who had mild COVID-19 (a few samples of this study predate the infection). The sample titles of this study are shuffled in the database, so cell type and time point are left out; the donor was told from shared clones. The material sequenced was PBMCs or a T cell subset sorted from them (not recorded which). This sequence uses TRBV6-2 or TRBV6-3 and TRBJ2-7; the D region is possibly TRBD1 or TRBD2, each matching across 6 bases. The DNA sequence follows: TGTGCCAGCAGTTACAGGGGGGACGAGCAGTACTTC. This sequence encodes CASSYRGDEQYF.